This T cell receptor beta chain appears in the sequencing data of a study of Ad26.COV2.S vaccination and SARS-CoV-2 variants. Study-wide results and caveats: Participants given vaccine showed non-spike TCR breadth similar to that of placebo recipients. TCR breadth and depth analyses may have underestimated total T cell responses. Substantial breadth was reportedly displayed by spike-specific CD8+ and CD4+ T cell responses after vaccination.

The treatment is: some 20 received Ad26.COV2.S at low or high dose, single or two shots; several received placebo; per-sample allocation not given. Sampling took place 63 days after the first vaccine or placebo injection. Donor was an adult aged 18-55 years in Boston. Profiled with immunoSEQ multiplex PCR; TCRdb holds only in-frame clones, not every one. The data contain some 250,000 clones, 88% of them singletons. To note about this clone: Antigen specificity is unknown.

The V and J ends lost 5 bases and 4 bases, in that order; junction bases with no gene match: 8. Looked up from germline, CDR1 is MNHEY and CDR2 is SMNVEV (reference sequence). This CDR3 region has 17 residues. The sequencing here drew on peripheral blood, taken in a trial of Ad26.COV2.S vaccine versus placebo. This sequence joins TRBV27 and TRBJ2-3, with 14 bases identical to TRBD2. This TCR was sampled from a person aged 18-60 years who received the Ad26.COV2.S COVID-19 vaccine or a placebo. CDR3 in amino acids: CASSRWGLAGAPDTQYF. In DNA, the CDR3 is TGTGCCAGCAGTCGCTGGGGACTAGCGGGAGCACCAGATACGCAGTATTTT.